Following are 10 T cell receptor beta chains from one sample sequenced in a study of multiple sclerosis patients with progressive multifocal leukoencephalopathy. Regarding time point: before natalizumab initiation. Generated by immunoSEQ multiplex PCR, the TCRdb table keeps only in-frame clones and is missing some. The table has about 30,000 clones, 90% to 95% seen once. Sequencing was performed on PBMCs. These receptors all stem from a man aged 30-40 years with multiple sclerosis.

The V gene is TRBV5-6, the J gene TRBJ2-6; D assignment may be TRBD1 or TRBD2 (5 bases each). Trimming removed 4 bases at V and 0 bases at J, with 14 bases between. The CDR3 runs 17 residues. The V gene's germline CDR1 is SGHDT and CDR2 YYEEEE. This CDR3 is CASSRGVGGSGANVLTF. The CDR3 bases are TGTGCCAGCAGCCGTGGGGTTGGGGGCTCTGGGGCCAACGTCCTGACTTTC.

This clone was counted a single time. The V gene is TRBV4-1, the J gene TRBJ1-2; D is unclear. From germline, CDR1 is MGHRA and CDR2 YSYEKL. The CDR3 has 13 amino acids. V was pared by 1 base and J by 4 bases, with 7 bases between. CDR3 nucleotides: TGCGCCAGCAGCCAAGTCGACGGCTATGGCTACACCTTC. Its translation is CASSQVDGYGYTF.

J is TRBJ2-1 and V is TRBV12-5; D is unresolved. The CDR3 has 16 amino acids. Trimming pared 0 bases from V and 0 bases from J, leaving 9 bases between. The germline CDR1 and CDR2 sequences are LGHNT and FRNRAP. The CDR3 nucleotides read TGTGCTAGTGGTTTGGTACCGGGCAGCTCCTACAATGAGCAGTTCTTC. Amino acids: CASGLVPGSSYNEQFF.

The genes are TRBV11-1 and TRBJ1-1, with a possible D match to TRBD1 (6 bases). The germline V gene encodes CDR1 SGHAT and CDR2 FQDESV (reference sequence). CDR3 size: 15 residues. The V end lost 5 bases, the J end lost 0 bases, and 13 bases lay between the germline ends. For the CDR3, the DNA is TGTGCCAGCAGCCCTAACCGACAGGTGAACACTGAAGCTTTCTTT. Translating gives CASSPNRQVNTEAFF.

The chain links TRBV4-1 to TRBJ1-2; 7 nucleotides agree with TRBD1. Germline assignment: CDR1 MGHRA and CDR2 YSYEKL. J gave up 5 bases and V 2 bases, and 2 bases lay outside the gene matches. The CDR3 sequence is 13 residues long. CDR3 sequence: CASSQMTGYGYTF. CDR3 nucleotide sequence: TGCGCCAGCAGCCAAATGACAGGGTATGGCTACACCTTC.

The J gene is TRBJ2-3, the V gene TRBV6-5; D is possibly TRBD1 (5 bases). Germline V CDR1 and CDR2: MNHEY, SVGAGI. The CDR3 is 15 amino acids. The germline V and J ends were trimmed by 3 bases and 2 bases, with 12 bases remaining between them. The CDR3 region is CASSYGSGITDTQYF. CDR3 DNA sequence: TGTGCCAGCAGTTATGGGTCAGGGATCACAGATACGCAGTATTTT.

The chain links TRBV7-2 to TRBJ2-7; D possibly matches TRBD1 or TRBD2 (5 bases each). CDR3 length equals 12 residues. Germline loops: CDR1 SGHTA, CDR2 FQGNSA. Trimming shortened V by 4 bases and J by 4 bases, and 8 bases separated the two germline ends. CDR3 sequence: CASSSGHYEQYV. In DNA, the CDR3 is TGTGCCAGCAGCTCGGGGCATTACGAGCAGTACGTC.

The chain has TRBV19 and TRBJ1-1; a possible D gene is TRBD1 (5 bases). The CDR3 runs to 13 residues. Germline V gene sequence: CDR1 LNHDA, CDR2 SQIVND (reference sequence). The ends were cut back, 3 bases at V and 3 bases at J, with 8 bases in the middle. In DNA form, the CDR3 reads TGTGCCAGTAGTATCAGCAGGGACACTGAAGCTTTCTTT. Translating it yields CASSISRDTEAFF.

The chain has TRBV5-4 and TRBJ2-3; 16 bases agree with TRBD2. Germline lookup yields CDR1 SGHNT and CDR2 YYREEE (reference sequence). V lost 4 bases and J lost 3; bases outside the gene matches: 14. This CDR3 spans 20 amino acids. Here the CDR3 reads CASSASPGTSGRAETDTQYF. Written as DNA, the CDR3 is TGTGCCAGCAGCGCGAGCCCCGGGACTAGCGGGAGGGCCGAAACAGATACGCAGTATTTT.

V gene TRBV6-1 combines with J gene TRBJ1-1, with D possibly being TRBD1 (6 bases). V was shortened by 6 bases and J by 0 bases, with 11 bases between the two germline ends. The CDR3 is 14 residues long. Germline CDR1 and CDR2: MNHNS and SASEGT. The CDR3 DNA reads TGTGCCAGCAGGGACAGAAGCATGAACACTGAAGCTTTCTTT. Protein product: CASRDRSMNTEAFF.